The 8 T cell receptor beta chains listed next were all sequenced from one sample in a study of blood T cell repertoires in COVID-19. TCRdb's copy holds only in-frame clones and misses some; the assay was immunoSEQ multiplex PCR. The sample consists of about 200,000 clones, around 81% of them appearing once. Sequencing was carried out using peripheral blood. These receptor sequences come from a man in his 60s with COVID-19, enrolled during active disease.

The rearrangement uses TRBV7-9 and TRBJ1-1; 7 nucleotides line up with TRBD1. The CDR3 contains 15 residues. Losses at the gene ends were 5 bases for V and 4 bases for J; bases not matched to a gene: 10. CDR1 and CDR2 from the germline V gene are SEHNR and FQNEAQ (reference sequence). The CDR3 protein is CASSRRGAGGTEAFF. Written as DNA, the CDR3 is TGTGCCAGCAGCCGGCGGGGGGCAGGGGGCACTGAAGCTTTCTTT.

V is TRBV27 and J is TRBJ2-1, with TRBD2 matching 7 bases. The V gene's germline CDR1 is MNHEY and CDR2 SMNVEV (reference sequence). The CDR3 spans 15 residues. V gave up 3 bases and J gave up 2 bases; unmatched junction bases: 4. The CDR3 spells CASSLRRETYNEQFF. The CDR3 DNA reads as TGTGCCAGCAGTTTGAGGCGGGAGACCTACAATGAGCAGTTCTTC.

The CDR3 DNA sequence: TGCGCCAGCAGCTTACTAGCGGGGGGGGCAGATACGCAGTATTTT. It yields the protein CASSLLAGGADTQYF. The gene calls are TRBV5-1 and TRBJ2-3, with TRBD2 matching 13 bases. The CDR3 has 15 residues. V lost 2 bases, J lost 4 bases, and 1 base stayed unmatched. Germline CDR1 reads SGHRS; CDR2 reads YFSETQ.

The genes are TRBV27 and TRBJ1-3; D remains unclear. Trimming took 3 bases from V and 3 from J, leaving 15 bases between them. The CDR3 is 16 residues long. Germline CDR1 reads MNHEY; CDR2 reads SMNVEV (reference sequence). This CDR3 is CASSLRAGRVGNTIYF. CDR3 nucleotide sequence: TGTGCCAGCAGTTTGCGAGCTGGGAGGGTTGGAAACACCATATATTTT.

The chain links TRBV19 to TRBJ2-1; 9 nucleotides line up with TRBD1. The CDR3 spans 15 residues. Germline CDR1 and CDR2: LNHDA and SQIVND (reference sequence). The V segment lost 5 bases and the J segment 3 bases; nucleotides outside the gene matches: 5. CDR3 coding DNA: TGTGCCAGTAGTCTCGGGACAGGGTTCTACAATGAGCAGTTCTTC. Protein: CASSLGTGFYNEQFF.

This clone was observed once. The chain links TRBV2 to TRBJ1-5; no reliable D call. The CDR3 sequence is 12 residues long. Germline lookup yields CDR1 SNHLY and CDR2 FYNNEI. V lost 4 bases and J lost 7, with 8 bases in between. The CDR3 sequence is CASSVLQQPQHF. In DNA, the CDR3 is TGTGCCAGCAGTGTGTTACAGCAGCCCCAGCATTTT.

The V call is TRBV9, the J call TRBJ2-1, with 10 positions matching TRBD1. Germline CDR1 and CDR2: SGDLS and YYNGEE. The CDR3 runs to 14 residues. The V and J ends lost 0 bases and 6 bases, in that order; junction bases with no gene match: 0. CDR3 DNA sequence: TGTGCCAGCAGCGTAGGGGACAGGGGCAATGAGCAGTTCTTC. Translated: CASSVGDRGNEQFF.

The CDR3 bases are TGTGCCAGCAGGGATACAGGGGCAGGCACAGATACGCAGTATTTT. Translation gives CASRDTGAGTDTQYF. The chain uses TRBV2 and TRBJ2-3; 7 bases are shared with TRBD1. The CDR3 is made up of 15 amino acids. After removal of 6 bases from V and 1 base from J, the junction contained 7 bases not matched to a gene. CDR1 and CDR2 (germline): SNHLY, FYNNEI.